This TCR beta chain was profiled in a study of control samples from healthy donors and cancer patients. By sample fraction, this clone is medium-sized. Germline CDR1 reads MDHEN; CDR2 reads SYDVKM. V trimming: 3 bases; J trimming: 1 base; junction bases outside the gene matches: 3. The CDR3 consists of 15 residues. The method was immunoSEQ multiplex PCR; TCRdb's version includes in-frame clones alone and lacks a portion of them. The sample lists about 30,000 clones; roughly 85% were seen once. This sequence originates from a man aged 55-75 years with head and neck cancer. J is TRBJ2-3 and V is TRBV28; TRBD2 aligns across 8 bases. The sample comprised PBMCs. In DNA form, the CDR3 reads TGTGCCAGCAGTTTTACACTAGCGGGCACAGATACGCAGTATTTT. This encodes CASSFTLAGTDTQYF.